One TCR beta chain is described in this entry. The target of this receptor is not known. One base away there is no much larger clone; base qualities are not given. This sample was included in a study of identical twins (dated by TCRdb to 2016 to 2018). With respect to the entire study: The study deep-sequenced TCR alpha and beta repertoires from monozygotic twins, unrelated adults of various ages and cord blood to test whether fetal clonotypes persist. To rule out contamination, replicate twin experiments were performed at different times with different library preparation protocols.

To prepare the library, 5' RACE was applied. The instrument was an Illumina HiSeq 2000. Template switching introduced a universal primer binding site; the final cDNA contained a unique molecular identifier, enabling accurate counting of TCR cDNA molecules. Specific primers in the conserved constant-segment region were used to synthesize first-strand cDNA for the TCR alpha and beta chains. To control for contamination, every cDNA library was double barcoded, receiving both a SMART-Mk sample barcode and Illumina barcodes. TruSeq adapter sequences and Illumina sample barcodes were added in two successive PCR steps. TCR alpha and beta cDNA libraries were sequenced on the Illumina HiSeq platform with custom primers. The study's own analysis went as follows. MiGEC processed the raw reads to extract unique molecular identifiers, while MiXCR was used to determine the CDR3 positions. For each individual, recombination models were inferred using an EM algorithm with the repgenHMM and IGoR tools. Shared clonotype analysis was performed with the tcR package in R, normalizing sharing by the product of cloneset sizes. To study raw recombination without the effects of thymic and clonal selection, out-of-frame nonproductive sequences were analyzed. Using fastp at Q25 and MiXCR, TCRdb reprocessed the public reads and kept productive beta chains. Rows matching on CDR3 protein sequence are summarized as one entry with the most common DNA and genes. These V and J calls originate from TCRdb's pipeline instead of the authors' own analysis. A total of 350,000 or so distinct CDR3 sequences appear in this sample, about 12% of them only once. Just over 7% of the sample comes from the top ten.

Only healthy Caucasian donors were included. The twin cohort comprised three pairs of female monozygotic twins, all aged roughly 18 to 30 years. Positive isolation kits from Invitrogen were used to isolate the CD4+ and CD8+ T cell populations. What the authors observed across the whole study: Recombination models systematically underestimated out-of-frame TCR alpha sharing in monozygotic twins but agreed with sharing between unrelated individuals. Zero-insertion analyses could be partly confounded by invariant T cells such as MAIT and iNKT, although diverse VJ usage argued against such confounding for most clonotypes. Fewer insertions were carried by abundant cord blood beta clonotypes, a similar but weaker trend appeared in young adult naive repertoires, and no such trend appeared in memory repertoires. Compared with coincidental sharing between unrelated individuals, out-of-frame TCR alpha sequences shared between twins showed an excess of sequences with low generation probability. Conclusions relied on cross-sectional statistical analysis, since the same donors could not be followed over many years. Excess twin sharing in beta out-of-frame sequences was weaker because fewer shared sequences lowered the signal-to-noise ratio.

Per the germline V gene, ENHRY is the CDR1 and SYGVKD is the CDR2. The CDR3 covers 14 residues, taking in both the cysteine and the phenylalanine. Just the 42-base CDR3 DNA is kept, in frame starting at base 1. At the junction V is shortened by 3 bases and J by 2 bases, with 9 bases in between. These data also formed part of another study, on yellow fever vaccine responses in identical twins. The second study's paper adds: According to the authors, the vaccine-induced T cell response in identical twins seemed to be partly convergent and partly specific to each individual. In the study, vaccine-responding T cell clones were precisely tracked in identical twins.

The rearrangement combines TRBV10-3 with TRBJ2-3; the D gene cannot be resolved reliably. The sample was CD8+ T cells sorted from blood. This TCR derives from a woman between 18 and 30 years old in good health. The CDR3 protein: CAISEDGPTDTQYF. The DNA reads TGTGCCATCAGTGAAGACGGACCCACAGATACGCAGTATTTT.